The T cell receptor beta chain described here comes from a study of blood T cells in healthy people across ages. This CDR3 is built from 15 residues. Germline CDR1 is SGHRS and CDR2 is YFSETQ. V dropped 0 bases and J dropped 0 bases, with 9 bases sitting between them. Together with a sample-barcoded 5' primer, a J-beta primer mix was included in a second PCR lasting about 7 to 11 cycles. TCRdb reprocessed the 5' RACE reads via MiXCR and lists one record per CDR3 protein. The sample lists some 750,000 distinct CDR3 sequences, around a fifth occurring once. The sequence came from a man between 65 and 79 years old in good health. The V call is TRBV5-1, the J call TRBJ1-2; no definite D call. The sequencing input was blood. The CDR3: CASSLGHRPNYGYTF. The DNA for the CDR3 is TGCGCCAGCAGCTTGGGACACCGACCTAACTATGGCTACACCTTC.